The 9 T cell receptor beta chains below were found in one sample sequenced in a study of T cells in localized non-small cell lung cancer. Libraries were prepared by immunoSEQ multiplex PCR; TCRdb keeps only in-frame clonotypes and omits some of them. The sample yields 25,000 to 30,000 clones, about 80% seen once. The sample was peripheral blood mononuclear cells, taken before any cancer treatment. The source is a man aged 40 to 69 with stage III lung adenocarcinoma.

A single count supports this clone. V is TRBV5-1 and J is TRBJ2-1; 8 bases align to TRBD2. Germline assignment: CDR1 SGHRS and CDR2 YFSETQ. J lost 6 bases, V lost 3 bases, and 11 bases had no gene match. The CDR3 is 16 residues long. DNA for the CDR3: TGCGCCAGCAGCTCCCCGGGGGGGTTCGACGGCAATGAGCAGTTCTTC. Translated: CASSSPGGFDGNEQFF.

This clone was observed a few times. This chain links TRBV19 with TRBJ1-2; a weak D match, TRBD1 (5 bases). Between the trimmed V and J ends, which lost 1 base and 8 bases, there was a span of 11 bases. In germline, CDR1 is LNHDA, CDR2 SQIVND (reference sequence). The CDR3 has 13 residues. CDR3 residues: CASSIGGTAGYTF. DNA of the CDR3: TGTGCCAGTAGTATAGGAGGGACGGCAGGCTACACCTTC.

CDR3 sequence (DNA): TGTGCCAGCAGCAAATCAGGGGGATTCAATCAGCCCCAGCATTTT. Protein: CASSKSGGFNQPQHF. The chain has TRBV7-9 and TRBJ1-5, with 7 positions matching TRBD1. Germline CDR1 and CDR2: SEHNR and FQNEAQ (reference sequence). This CDR3 is built from 15 residues. V trimming: 5 bases; J trimming: 3 bases; junction bases outside the gene matches: 7.

The chain has TRBV7-2 and TRBJ2-1, with D possibly called TRBD1 or TRBD2 (5 bases each). The CDR3 has 14 residues. Trimming took 5 bases from V and 10 from J, leaving 18 bases between them. Looked up from germline, CDR1 is SGHTA and CDR2 is FQGNSA. The CDR3 loop reads CASSLGVPGREQFF. CDR3 bases: TGTGCCAGCAGCCTCGGAGTTCCGGGGCGGGAGCAGTTCTTC.

This chain links TRBV25-1 with TRBJ2-1, with TRBD2 as a possible D gene (5 bases). CDR3 length: 15 amino acids. V lost 8 bases and J 1 base, leaving 15 bases between the germline ends. The germline CDR1 and CDR2 sequences are MGHDK and SYGVNS. CDR3 amino acids: CASRTTEVSYNEQFF. The CDR3 nucleotides read TGTGCCAGCCGCACCACGGAGGTATCCTACAATGAGCAGTTCTTC. Together with reference TRBV25-1 and TRBJ2-1, the CDR3 gives the full variable domain: EADIYQTPRYLVIGTGKKITLECSQTMGHDKMYWYQQDPGMELHLIHYSYGVNSTEKGDLSSESTVSRIRTEHFPLTLESARPSHTSQYLCASRTTEVSYNEQFFGPGTRLTVL.

The chain recombines TRBV5-4 with TRBJ2-2; 10 bases map to TRBD2. There are 18 residues in the CDR3. V trimming: 3 bases; J trimming: 5 bases; junction bases outside the gene matches: 13. CDR1 is SGHNT and CDR2 is YYREEE in the germline V gene (reference sequence). This CDR3 is CASSSPSGSILGTGELFF. The CDR3 DNA reads as TGTGCCAGCAGCTCGCCTAGCGGGAGTATTTTGGGGACCGGGGAGCTGTTTTTT. The full variable domain, its missing parts supplied by reference TRBV5-4 and TRBJ2-2, is ETGVTQSPTHLIKTRGQQVTLRCSSQSGHNTVSWYQQALGQGPQFIFQYYREEENGRGNFPPRFSGLQFPNYSSELNVNALELDDSALYLCASSSPSGSILGTGELFFGEGSRLTVL.

J is TRBJ2-1 and V is TRBV5-6; weak D call: TRBD1 (6 bases). Germline CDR1 and CDR2: SGHDT and YYEEEE. The germline V and J ends were trimmed by 3 bases and 12 bases, with 13 bases remaining between them. The CDR3 loop spans 12 amino acids. The CDR3 protein is CASSWERGSQFF. For the CDR3, the DNA is TGTGCCAGCAGCTGGGAGAGGGGGTCGCAGTTCTTC.

The V call is TRBV5-1, the J call TRBJ2-3; D is possibly TRBD1 (6 bases). V was clipped by 0 bases and J by 6 bases, with 11 bases between them. CDR1 SGHRS and CDR2 YFSETQ come from the germline V gene. The CDR3 consists of 14 residues. The CDR3 here is CASSLGQASDTQYF. The CDR3 region has the DNA TGCGCCAGCAGCTTGGGACAGGCTTCGGATACGCAGTATTTT.

The chain combines TRBV27 with TRBJ1-2; D remains unclear. The CDR3 is 17 amino acids. Germline lookup yields CDR1 MNHEY and CDR2 SMNVEV (reference sequence). The V end was cut by 3 bases, the J end by 6 bases, with 23 bases between. CDR3 protein: CASSFSPAPGILHGYTF. For the CDR3, the DNA is TGTGCCAGCAGTTTTTCCCCCGCCCCGGGGATACTTCATGGCTACACCTTC.